This section outlines one T cell receptor beta chain sequence together with its context. Method: immunoSEQ multiplex PCR; TCRdb's copy keeps in-frame clones and lacks some. The sample lists nearly 300,000 clones; more than 70% were seen once. The sample belongs to a study of cytotoxic CD8 clonotypes in ibrutinib-treated CLL. This CDR3 contains 15 residues. V trimming: 3 bases; J trimming: 6 bases; junction bases outside the gene matches: 9. Germline CDR1 LNHDA, CDR2 SQIVND (reference sequence). This TCR came from a human donor with chronic lymphocytic leukemia. Here the sequenced sample was PBMCs, taken at disease progression, from a patient treated with ibrutinib. This rearrangement joins TRBV19 to TRBJ2-3; TRBD2 aligns across 7 bases. In DNA, the CDR3 is TGTGCCAGTAGTATCGGACTAGTCGGGCGCGATACGCAGTATTTT. Encoded protein: CASSIGLVGRDTQYF.